This TCR beta chain was observed in a study of cytomegalovirus exposure and HLA in healthy donors. 13 Jbeta primers and 60 Vbeta primers were used for the PCR. Generated by immunoSEQ multiplex PCR, the TCRdb table keeps only in-frame clones and is missing some. The table has under 150,000 clones, over 60% seen once. Study findings and constraints: A highly shared variant cluster was judged a likely technical artifact. There were around 160 TCR beta chains listed as cytomegalovirus-associated.

This clone was observed a few times. The target antigen is unknown. The V gene's germline CDR1 is MNHEY and CDR2 SVGAGI. Trimming left V 2 bases short and J 8 bases short, with 12 bases between. The CDR3 consists of 13 residues. This chain links TRBV6-5 with TRBJ1-2, with a weak D call TRBD1 (5 bases). The clonotype comes from a woman aged 40 to 50 in good health and CMV-seronegative. Sequenced: PBMCs. For the CDR3, the DNA is TGTGCCAGCAGTTACGGGGGGTTAGTGGGCTACACCTTC. This gives the protein CASSYGGLVGYTF.